Listed below are T cell receptor beta chains from one sample, sequenced in a study of beta chain features in type 1 diabetes. The protocol was immunoSEQ multiplex PCR, while the TCRdb copy is restricted to in-frame clones and leaves out a portion. The sample carries 25,000 to 30,000 clones, 56% recorded once. The sequenced sample consisted of Tregs from blood. Receptor source: a woman in her late teens or twenties with type 1 diabetes. Both conserved end residues are part of each CDR3. Fields, in order: D gene, clone size, V gene, J gene, CDR3 protein, CDR3 DNA. The D gene is left open where the match is weak. Size is stated for part of the rows, as once, few or many counts, or as a class when the clone is expanded.

TRBD1	-	TRBV5-1	TRBJ2-5	CASSPGQGVGEQYF	TGCGCCAGCAGCCCAGGACAGGGGGTTGGGGAGCAGTACTTC
-	-	TRBV6-1	TRBJ2-5	CASSELVGVVGETQYF	TGTGCCAGCAGTGAACTCGTGGGAGTGGTAGGAGAGACCCAGTACTTC
TRBD1	-	TRBV29-1	TRBJ1-2	CSVDLQGVGYTF	TGCAGCGTTGACCTCCAGGGGGTGGGCTACACCTTC
TRBD1	few	TRBV29-1	TRBJ1-3	CSALGQDSGNTIYF	TGCAGCGCTCTCGGACAGGACTCTGGAAACACCATATATTTT
TRBD2	-	TRBV28	TRBJ2-3	CASSLSSGRLTDTQYF	TGTGCCAGCAGCCTCTCTAGCGGGAGGTTAACAGATACGCAGTATTTT
-	-	TRBV4-1	TRBJ2-1	CASSQDVVEMDEQFF	TGTGCCAGCAGCCAAGATGTGGTAGAGATGGATGAGCAGTTCTTC
-	few	TRBV30	TRBJ2-5	CAWSVPGVGPETQYF	TGTGCCTGGAGTGTACCAGGGGTAGGCCCAGAGACCCAGTACTTC
-	-	TRBV6-5	TRBJ2-5	CASSYNGAVQETQYF	TGTGCCAGCAGTTACAATGGGGCAGTCCAAGAGACCCAGTACTTC
TRBD1	few	TRBV28	TRBJ2-2	CASSLLGQGTGELFF	TGTGCCAGCAGTTTGTTGGGACAGGGAACCGGGGAGCTGTTTTTT
-	-	TRBV29-1	TRBJ2-1	CSVEGGSGGSDEQFF	TGCAGCGTTGAGGGGGGTTCGGGCGGTAGCGATGAGCAGTTCTTC
TRBD1	few	TRBV28	TRBJ1-5	CAMGQRNQPQHF	TGTGCCATGGGACAGAGAAATCAGCCCCAGCATTTT
-	-	TRBV10-3	TRBJ2-1	CAISTNWGRGSYNEQFF	TGTGCCATCAGTACGAACTGGGGCCGCGGCTCCTACAATGAGCAGTTCTTC
TRBD2	-	TRBV5-4	TRBJ2-2	CASSLRLAGDTGELFF	TGTGCCAGCAGCTTGAGATTAGCGGGAGACACCGGGGAGCTGTTTTTT
TRBD1	-	TRBV29-1	TRBJ2-7	CSVTQGQNLYEQYF	TGCAGCGTTACCCAGGGACAGAATCTCTACGAGCAGTACTTC
TRBD1	-	TRBV7-2	TRBJ2-1	CASVGQGGGRGYNEQFF	TGTGCCAGTGTCGGACAGGGGGGAGGACGAGGCTACAATGAGCAGTTCTTC
TRBD1	-	TRBV5-4	TRBJ2-6	CASSLRQGLSSGANVLTF	TGTGCCAGCAGCTTGAGACAGGGCTTATCCTCTGGGGCCAACGTCCTGACTTTC
-	-	TRBV2	TRBJ2-2	CASSVGLANVWELFF	TGTGCCAGCAGTGTAGGGCTAGCGAATGTCTGGGAGCTGTTTTTT
TRBD2	-	TRBV29-1	TRBJ2-1	CSVERTSYNEQFF	TGCAGCGTTGAACGGACTAGTTACAATGAGCAGTTCTTC